The T cell receptor (beta chain) under discussion was sequenced for a study of blood T cell repertoires in COVID-19. Study information: There were acute and convalescent COVID-19 samples, and they came from the United States, Italy and Spain. PBMCs, B-cell-depleted T cells, or T cells provided the cDNA or gDNA that made up the material.

While infection was still active, Seattle patients were enrolled and then followed longitudinally. As originally analysed: Amplification of reference gene primers was used by the study to estimate nucleated cell counts. The assay was immunoSEQ multiplex PCR, and TCRdb's table has in-frame clones only and misses some. V, J and clone size reflect that table, while D and trimming were determined from the DNA. The profile shows 250,000 to 350,000 clones, roughly 86% of them singletons. The TCR comes from a woman younger than 45 with COVID-19, enrolled during active disease. What was sequenced was peripheral blood.

CDR3 protein: CATRASGIRGEQFF. The CDR3 nucleotides are TGTGCCACCAGAGCTAGCGGGATCCGGGGTGAGCAGTTCTTC. V usage is TRBV24-1 and J usage is TRBJ2-1; 9 bases are a match to TRBD2. The germline CDR1 and CDR2 sequences are KGHDR and SFDVKD. The ends lost 7 bases at V and 9 bases at J; junction bases unmatched: 9. This CDR3 has 14 residues.